This record concerns one T cell receptor (beta chain) sequence. Antigen: not known. This entry comes from a study of T cells expressing NK-cell markers. Whole-study context: Beta-chain profiling covered CD3+CD56+NKG2C+, CD3+CD56+NKG2C- and CD3+CD56-NKG2C+ sorted subsets. General study findings and limits: The contribution of dominant NKG2C+ clonotypes to CD8+ T cells in more than five donors was roughly 1.0-8%.

Germline assignment: CDR1 DFQATT and CDR2 SNEGSKA (reference sequence). This CDR3 spans 14 amino acids. Reprocessing the 5' RACE reads, TCRdb reports a single entry for every CDR3 protein and omits DNA. This table lists fewer than 400,000 distinct CDR3 sequences. This chain uses TRBV20-1 with TRBJ2-1; TCRdb's assignment of TRBD2 cannot be checked, as there is no DNA. Sequenced input: blood T cells: a sorted CD56 or NKG2C T cell subset, CD4+ or CD8+ T cells, or bulk PBMC T cells (not recorded which). This receptor was taken from a woman between 50 and 59 years old in good health. CDR3 region: CSASVGREGNEQFF.